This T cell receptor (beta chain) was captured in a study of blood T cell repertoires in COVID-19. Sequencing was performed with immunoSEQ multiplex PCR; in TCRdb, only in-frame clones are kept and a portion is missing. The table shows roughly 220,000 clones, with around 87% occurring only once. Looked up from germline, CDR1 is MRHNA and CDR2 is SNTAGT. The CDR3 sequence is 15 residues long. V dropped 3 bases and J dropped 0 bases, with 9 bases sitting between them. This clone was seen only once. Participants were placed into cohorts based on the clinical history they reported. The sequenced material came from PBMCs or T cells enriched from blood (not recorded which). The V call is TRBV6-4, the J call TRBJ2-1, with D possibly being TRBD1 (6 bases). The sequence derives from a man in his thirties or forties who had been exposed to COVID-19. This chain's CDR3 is CASSEWTASYNEQFF. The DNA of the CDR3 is TGTGCCAGCAGTGAGTGGACAGCCTCCTACAATGAGCAGTTCTTC.